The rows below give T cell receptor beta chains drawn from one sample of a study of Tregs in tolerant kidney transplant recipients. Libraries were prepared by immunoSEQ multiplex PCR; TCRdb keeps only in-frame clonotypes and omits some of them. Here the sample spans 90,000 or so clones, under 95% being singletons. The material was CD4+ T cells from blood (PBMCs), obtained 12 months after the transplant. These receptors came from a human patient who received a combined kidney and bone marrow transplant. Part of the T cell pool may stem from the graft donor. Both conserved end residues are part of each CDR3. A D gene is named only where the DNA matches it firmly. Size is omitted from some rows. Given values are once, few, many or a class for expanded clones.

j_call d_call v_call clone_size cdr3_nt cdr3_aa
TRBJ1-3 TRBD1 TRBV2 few TGTGCCAGCAGCGGGGGACAGCTCTCTGGAAACACCATATATTTT CASSGGQLSGNTIYF
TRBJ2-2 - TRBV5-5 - TGTGCCAGCAGCTTAGGAGGGGCTGGCAGGCTCGGGGAGCTGTTTTTT CASSLGGAGRLGELFF
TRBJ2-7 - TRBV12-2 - TGTGCAAGTCGCTTAAAGTTCCTCGAACCGGTAGGGACAGACTTCTACGAGCAGTACTTC CASRLKFLEPVGTDFYEQYF
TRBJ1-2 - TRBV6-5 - TGTGCCAGCAGTTACTCGATTGGGGACACTCTTGGCTACACCTTC CASSYSIGDTLGYTF
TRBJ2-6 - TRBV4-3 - TGCGCCAGCAGCCAAGATAGCCTCCTCTCTGGGGCCAACGTCCTGACTTTC CASSQDSLLSGANVLTF
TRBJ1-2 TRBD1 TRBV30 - TGTGCCTGGACCCCAGACAGGGGGACGGACTATGGCTACACCTTC CAWTPDRGTDYGYTF
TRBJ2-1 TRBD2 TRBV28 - TGTGCCTGTAGCGGGGGGTCCGTCAATGAGCAGTTCTTC CACSGGSVNEQFF
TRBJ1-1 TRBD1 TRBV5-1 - TGCGCCAGCAGCCGGGACAGGGGAGACACTGAAGCTTTCTTT CASSRDRGDTEAFF
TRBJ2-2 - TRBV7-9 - TGTGCCAGCAGCTCACAGGGCTTCACCGGGGAGCTGTTTTTT CASSSQGFTGELFF
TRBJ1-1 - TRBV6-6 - TGTGCCAGCAGTTACGCGGGCCGTGACACTGAAGCTTTCTTT CASSYAGRDTEAFF
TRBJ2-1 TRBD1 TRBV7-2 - TGTGCCAGCAGCCAACCACAGGGACAGGGATTAAACAATGAGCAGTTCTTC CASSQPQGQGLNNEQFF
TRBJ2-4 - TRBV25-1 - TGTGCCAGCAGTGTTATGAACATTCAGTACTTC CASSVMNIQYF
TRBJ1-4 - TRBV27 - TGTGCCAGCAGTTTGGACGCTGGACGGCAGGGAAGAGAAAAACTGTTTTTT CASSLDAGRQGREKLFF
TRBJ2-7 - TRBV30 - TGTGCCTGGAGTTCTACCCTAGCTGCCGAGCAGTACTTC CAWSSTLAAEQYF
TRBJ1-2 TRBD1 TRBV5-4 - TGTGCCAGCAGCCTAGACAGGGGCTATGGCTACACCTTC CASSLDRGYGYTF
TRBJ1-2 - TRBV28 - TGTGCCAGCAGTTCACCCAGGCGGGCTAACTATGGCTACACCTTC CASSSPRRANYGYTF
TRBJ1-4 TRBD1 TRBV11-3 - TGTGCCAGCAGCTCCGGACAGGCGGTCAGCGAAAAACTGTTTTTT CASSSGQAVSEKLFF